The 30 T cell receptor beta chains below all came from one sample that was sequenced in a study of blood T cell repertoires in COVID-19. Clones were sequenced by immunoSEQ multiplex PCR, and TCRdb holds only the in-frame ones, with some missing. The sample holds under 250,000 clones, roughly 86% seen once. The sequencing sample was made of PBMCs or T cells enriched from blood (not recorded which). These receptors were obtained from a woman in her 30s with acute COVID-19.

This chain uses TRBV6-1 with TRBJ1-1, with 9 nucleotides matching TRBD1. J was trimmed by 1 base and V by 0 bases; bases with no gene match: 0. Germline loops: CDR1 MNHNS, CDR2 SASEGT. The CDR3 is 15 residues long. CDR3 DNA sequence: TGTGCCAGCAGTGAAGCGACAGGGGGGAACACTGAAGCTTTCTTT. This translates into CASSEATGGNTEAFF.

This clone was seen a single time. DNA of the CDR3: TGCGCCTGCGCCGGACAGACCCTAGCTAACTATGGCTACACCTTC. Translating it yields CACAGQTLANYGYTF. The rearrangement joins TRBV10-2 to TRBJ1-2; tentatively, D is TRBD1 (6 bases). V was shortened by 11 bases and J by 0 bases, with 19 bases between the two germline ends. The germline V gene has CDR1 WSHSY and CDR2 SAAADI. The CDR3 is 15 residues long.

This CDR3 reads CASSLAQGRGHGEKLFF. The CDR3 DNA is TGTGCCAGCAGCTTAGCCCAGGGCAGGGGGCATGGTGAAAAACTGTTTTTT. The chain has TRBV7-8 and TRBJ1-4, with 8 bases that match TRBD1. The CDR3 has 17 residues. The V and J ends lost 0 bases and 7 bases, in that order; junction bases with no gene match: 10. Germline-derived CDR1 and CDR2 are SGHVS and FQNEAQ. The variable domain in full, completed from reference TRBV7-8 and TRBJ1-4, reads GAGVSQSPRYKVAKRGQDVALRCDPISGHVSLFWYQQALGQGPEFLTYFQNEAQLDKSGLPSDRFFAERPEGSVSTLKIQRTQQEDSAVYLCASSLAQGRGHGEKLFFGSGTQLSVL.

The V and J genes are TRBV5-1 and TRBJ1-1; TRBD1 is a possible D gene (5 bases). Germline lookup yields CDR1 SGHRS and CDR2 YFSETQ. Between the trimmed V and J ends, which lost 0 bases and 10 bases, there was a span of 13 bases. CDR3 size: 13 residues. The CDR3 DNA reads as TGCGCCAGCAGCTTGGATGTTGGGAGGGGAGCTTTCTTT. This codes for CASSLDVGRGAFF.

The genes are TRBV5-1 and TRBJ2-2, with D maybe TRBD2 (6 bases). From germline, CDR1 is SGHRS and CDR2 YFSETQ. The V and J ends lost 3 bases and 0 bases respectively, with 12 bases between them. CDR3 length equals 16 residues. The CDR3 reads CASSSAGSPNTGELFF. The CDR3 DNA reads as TGCGCCAGCAGCTCCGCGGGGTCGCCGAACACCGGGGAGCTGTTTTTT.

The sample holds one count of this clone. The chain is built from TRBV3-1 (or the pseudogene TRBV3-2) and TRBJ1-3, with D perhaps matching TRBD1 (5 bases). Trimming removed 4 bases from V and 0 bases from J, with 19 bases in between. This CDR3 comprises 18 residues. Germline V gives CDR1 LGHDT, CDR2 YNNKEL (reference sequence). The CDR3 spells CASSPLPIRAPSGNTIYF. The CDR3 DNA reads TGTGCCAGCAGCCCGTTACCAATCAGGGCCCCCTCTGGAAACACCATATATTTT.

The chain has TRBV15 and TRBJ2-1; TRBD2 matches 13 bases. Germline trimming cut 1 base from V and 5 bases from J; bases unmatched to any gene: 2. Germline loops: CDR1 LNHNV, CDR2 YYDKDF (reference sequence). This CDR3 has 16 residues. In DNA form, the CDR3 reads TGTGCCACCAGCAGAGGGACTAGCGGGGGCCACAATGAGCAGTTCTTC. Amino acids: CATSRGTSGGHNEQFF.

The rearrangement joins TRBV6-5 to TRBJ1-2; no clear D gene. Germline assignment: CDR1 MNHEY and CDR2 SVGAGI. The CDR3 is 11 residues long. Deletions cut 8 bases from V and 9 bases from J, with 13 bases between. The CDR3 DNA reads as TGTGCCAGCCTTGGGCTTGAAAGCTACACCTTC. Protein: CASLGLESYTF.

The chain carries TRBV18 and TRBJ1-1, with 7 bases matching TRBD1. CDR1 and CDR2 from the germline V gene are KGHSH and LQKENI. The CDR3 sequence is 12 residues long. After removal of 3 bases from V and 8 bases from J, the junction contained 3 bases not matched to a gene. Written as DNA, the CDR3 is TGTGCCAGCTCACCCAGGGGGGACGAAGCTTTCTTT. Amino acid sequence: CASSPRGDEAFF.

This sequence joins TRBV7-2 and TRBJ1-5; TRBD1 aligns across 7 bases. Germline V gene sequence: CDR1 SGHTA, CDR2 FQGNSA. This CDR3 is 14 amino acids long. With V trimmed by 5 bases and J by 4 bases, 5 bases remained unmatched. CDR3 region: CASSPDRKNQPQHF. CDR3 in DNA: TGTGCCAGCAGCCCGGACAGGAAAAATCAGCCCCAGCATTTT.

V usage is TRBV7-6 and J usage is TRBJ1-2, with a tentative D call TRBD1 (6 bases). The CDR3 totals 11 residues. Germline V gene data show CDR1 as SGHVS and CDR2 as FNYEAQ. V was trimmed by 10 bases and J by 7 bases, leaving 13 bases between them. CDR3 sequence (DNA): TGTGCCACCCAGGACAGCTCTGGCTACACCTTC. This sequence encodes CATQDSSGYTF.

The chain uses TRBV5-1 and TRBJ2-5; maybe TRBD2 (6 bases). V lost 4 bases and J 2 bases, leaving 12 bases between the germline ends. In germline, CDR1 is SGHRS, CDR2 YFSETQ. The CDR3 length is 14 residues. Written as DNA, the CDR3 is TGCGCCAGCAGCGACGGGGGACCTCAAGAGACCCAGTACTTC. Translating gives CASSDGGPQETQYF.

J is TRBJ1-6 and V is TRBV15; D gene uncertain. CDR3 length: 14 residues. CDR1 LNHNV and CDR2 YYDKDF come from the germline V gene (reference sequence). V lost 5 bases, J lost 7 bases, and 12 bases lay in between. The CDR3 DNA sequence: TGTGCCACCAGCCGGACTCTCTGGAATTCACCCCTCCACTTT. Translating gives CATSRTLWNSPLHF.

Regarding this clone: The sample has other DNA sequences that encode this CDR3 too. The chain combines TRBV19 with TRBJ1-1; TRBD1 matches 7 bases. The CDR3 extends over 14 amino acids. V lost 1 base to trimming and J lost 1 base; unmatched junction nucleotides: 0. Germline V gives CDR1 LNHDA, CDR2 SQIVND (reference sequence). The CDR3 DNA reads as TGTGCCAGTAGTATAGGACAGGGGAACACTGAAGCTTTCTTT. Protein product: CASSIGQGNTEAFF. Full variable domain (remainder filled in from reference TRBV19 and TRBJ1-1): DGGITQSPKYLFRKEGQNVTLSCEQNLNHDAMYWYRQDPGQGLRLIYYSQIVNDFQKGDIAEGYSVSREKKESFPLTVTSAQKNPTAFYLCASSIGQGNTEAFFGQGTRLTVV.

V gene TRBV5-5 combines with J gene TRBJ1-1, with D hard to call. The germline V gene encodes CDR1 SGHKS and CDR2 YYEKEE (reference sequence). Trimming took off 7 bases at V and 0 bases at J, with 13 bases between the two ends. The length of the CDR3 is 14 residues. The CDR3: CASVSGFMNTEAFF. As DNA, the CDR3 is TGTGCCAGCGTTTCCGGGTTTATGAACACTGAAGCTTTCTTT.

The V call is TRBV5-6, the J call TRBJ2-2, with 9 positions matching TRBD1. This CDR3 spans 16 amino acids. Germline lookup yields CDR1 SGHDT and CDR2 YYEEEE. J lost 7 bases, V lost 1 base, and 8 bases had no gene match. CDR3 sequence (DNA): TGTGCCAGCAGCTTGTCGAGACAGGGGGTTATCGGGGAGCTGTTTTTT. Its translation is CASSLSRQGVIGELFF. Variable domain in full (rest from reference TRBV5-6 and TRBJ2-2): DAGVTQSPTHLIKTRGQQVTLRCSPKSGHDTVSWYQQALGQGPQFIFQYYEEEERQRGNFPDRFSGHQFPNYSSELNVNALLLGDSALYLCASSLSRQGVIGELFFGEGSRLTVL.

V gene TRBV27 combines with J gene TRBJ2-1; 8 nucleotides align to TRBD1. V was pared by 5 bases and J by 8 bases, with 17 bases of the junction left unmatched. The CDR3 has 17 residues. Germline CDR1 MNHEY, CDR2 SMNVEV (reference sequence). In DNA form, the CDR3 reads TGTGCCAGCAGTGTGTATCAGGGGGCTCACCTACAGGATGAGCAGTTCTTC. Its protein product is CASSVYQGAHLQDEQFF.

The chain uses TRBV7-4 and TRBJ2-5; D may be TRBD2 (6 bases). V was clipped by 1 base and J by 5 bases, with 14 bases between them. Per the germline V gene, CDR1 is SGHVT and CDR2 is SQSDAQ. The CDR3 consists of 15 residues. The CDR3 region is CASSLVGRGSETQYF. Written as DNA, the CDR3 is TGTGCCAGCAGCTTAGTCGGCCGGGGGAGCGAGACCCAGTACTTC. Combining the CDR3 with reference TRBV7-4 and TRBJ2-5 gives the whole variable domain GAGVSQSPRYKVAKRGRDVALRCDSISGHVTLYWYRQTLGQGSEVLTYSQSDAQRDKSGRPSGRFSAERPERSVSTLKIQRTEQGDSAVYLCASSLVGRGSETQYFGPGTRLLVL.

The CDR3 is CASSENYFYTIYF. CDR3 nucleotides: TGTGCCAGCAGTGAAAACTACTTTTACACCATATATTTT. The chain is built from TRBV6-1 and TRBJ1-3; D gene uncertain. The CDR3 runs 13 residues. From germline, CDR1 is MNHNS and CDR2 SASEGT. V was clipped by 2 bases and J by 8 bases, with 10 bases between them.

This chain uses TRBV7-8 with TRBJ1-1; D unclear. CDR1 and CDR2 (germline): SGHVS, FQNEAQ. The CDR3 contains 12 residues. V was shortened by 3 bases and J by 10 bases, with 12 bases between the two germline ends. CDR3 sequence reads: CASSFLSAGAFF. DNA of the CDR3: TGTGCCAGCAGCTTTCTTTCTGCGGGAGCTTTCTTT.

The chain combines TRBV9 with TRBJ2-1; TRBD2 matches 7 bases. Germline V gene sequence: CDR1 SGDLS, CDR2 YYNGEE. The ends lost 0 bases at V and 10 bases at J; junction bases unmatched: 4. This CDR3 spans 13 amino acids. The CDR3: CASSVVSGREQFF. Here the CDR3 DNA reads TGTGCCAGCAGCGTAGTTTCCGGGAGGGAGCAGTTCTTC.

The chain is built from TRBV3-1 (or the pseudogene TRBV3-2) and TRBJ1-2; perhaps TRBD1 as D (5 bases). V lost 1 base and J lost 3, with 12 bases in between. There are 15 residues in the CDR3. Germline V gives CDR1 LGHDT, CDR2 YNNKEL (reference sequence). CDR3 region: CASSQGRVRYYGYTF. Here the CDR3 DNA reads TGTGCCAGCAGCCAAGGCAGGGTCCGATACTATGGCTACACCTTC.

The chain links TRBV13 to TRBJ2-4, with TRBD1 matching over 12 bases. Germline V CDR1 and CDR2: PRHDT, FYEKMQ (reference sequence). The ends lost 5 bases at V and 7 bases at J; junction bases unmatched: 0. The CDR3 sequence is 13 residues long. CDR3 loop: CASSGTGGNIQYF. For the CDR3, the DNA is TGTGCCAGCAGCGGGACAGGGGGCAACATTCAGTACTTC.

V usage is TRBV3-1 (or the pseudogene TRBV3-2) and J usage is TRBJ1-1; D may be TRBD1 (6 bases). Germline assignment: CDR1 LGHDT and CDR2 YNNKEL (reference sequence). With 6 bases removed from V and 3 bases from J, the gap between germline ends came to 8 bases. There are 12 residues in the CDR3. In nucleotides, the CDR3 is TGTGCCAGCAGACAGGGTTACACTGAAGCTTTCTTT. It yields the protein CASRQGYTEAFF.

This rearrangement joins TRBV25-1 to TRBJ1-2, with 12 bases fitting TRBD1. CDR1 and CDR2 from the germline V gene are MGHDK and SYGVNS. CDR3 length: 15 residues. V lost 6 bases, J lost 3 bases, and 5 bases stayed unmatched. The CDR3 here is CASRGQGAGYYGYTF. The DNA for the CDR3 is TGTGCCAGCAGGGGACAGGGGGCAGGGTACTATGGCTACACCTTC.

The genes are TRBV2 and TRBJ2-7, with D maybe TRBD2 (5 bases). The CDR3 spans 11 residues. Looked up from germline, CDR1 is SNHLY and CDR2 is FYNNEI. CDR3 sequence reads: CATRVPYEQYF. Written as DNA, the CDR3 is TGTGCGACGAGGGTCCCCTACGAGCAGTACTTC.

The V and J genes are TRBV19 and TRBJ2-7; tentatively, D is TRBD1 (6 bases). CDR1 is LNHDA and CDR2 is SQIVND in the germline V gene (reference sequence). The V end was cut by 7 bases, the J end by 2 bases, with 18 bases between. This CDR3 spans 15 amino acids. CDR3 DNA sequence: TGTGCCAGTAACCCAACTTCAGACAGGACCTACGAGCAGTACTTC. This encodes CASNPTSDRTYEQYF.

The chain links TRBV5-4 to TRBJ2-7; 7 bases match TRBD1. The CDR3 has 15 amino acids. V dropped 4 bases and J dropped 3; count of bases not matched to a gene: 10. Germline CDR1 and CDR2: SGHNT and YYREEE (reference sequence). The CDR3 DNA follows: TGTGCCAGCAGCGACGACGACAGGGACCGCTACGAGCAGTACTTC. Protein sequence: CASSDDDRDRYEQYF.

Ten or more counts support this clone. J is TRBJ1-5 and V is TRBV6-2 or TRBV6-3, with 7 positions matching TRBD1. The germline V gene encodes CDR1 MNHEY and CDR2 SVGEGT. V gave up 5 bases and J gave up 4 bases; unmatched junction bases: 5. The CDR3 totals 14 residues. The CDR3 spells CASSLGTENQPQHF. Here the CDR3 DNA reads TGTGCCAGCAGTCTCGGGACAGAAAATCAGCCCCAGCATTTT.

Concerning this clone: At one boundary the junction diverges from the germline segment, which might be a read error. This chain joins TRBV7-7 and TRBJ2-5; D is possibly TRBD1 (6 bases). The germline V gene has CDR1 SSHAT and CDR2 FNYEAQ (reference sequence). The CDR3 is 13 amino acids. The DNA for the CDR3 is TGTGCTAGCAGCTTAGCTAGGGGGGAGACCCAGTACTTC. Amino acids: CASSLARGETQYF.